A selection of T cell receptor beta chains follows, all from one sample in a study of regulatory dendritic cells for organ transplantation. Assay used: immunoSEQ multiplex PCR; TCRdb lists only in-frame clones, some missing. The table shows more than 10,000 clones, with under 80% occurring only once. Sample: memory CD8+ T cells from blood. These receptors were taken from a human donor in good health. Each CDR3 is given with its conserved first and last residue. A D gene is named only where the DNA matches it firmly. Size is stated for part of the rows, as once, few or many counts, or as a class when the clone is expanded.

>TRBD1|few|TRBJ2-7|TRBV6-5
TGTGCCAGCAGCGCCGGGACAGCACGCGAGCAGTACTTC
CASSAGTAREQYF
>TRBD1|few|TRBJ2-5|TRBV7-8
TGTGCCAGCAGGGTGGACAGGGGGCCCTCGGAGACCCAGTACTTC
CASRVDRGPSETQYF
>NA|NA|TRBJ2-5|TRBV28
TGTGCCAGCAGCCCCGCCGGGGGGCGAGGCGAGACCCAGTACTTC
CASSPAGGRGETQYF
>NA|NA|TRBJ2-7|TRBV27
TGTGCCAGCAGTTTATCCGGGATCTACTACGAGCAGTACTTC
CASSLSGIYYEQYF
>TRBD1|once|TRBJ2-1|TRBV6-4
TGTGCCAGCAGTGACACCGAAGGGGGCGGCGAGGGGAATGAGCAGTTCTTC
CASSDTEGGGEGNEQFF
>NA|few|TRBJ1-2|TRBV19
TGTGCCAGTAGTATCCCTCCCGACACGTCCTATGGCTACACCTTC
CASSIPPDTSYGYTF
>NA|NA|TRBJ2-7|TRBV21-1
TGTGCCAGCAGCAAAGATCCCAGCGGGAGGCCCTCCTACGAGCAGTACTTC
CASSKDPSGRPSYEQYF
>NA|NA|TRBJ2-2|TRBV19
TGTGCCAGTAGTATGGGACCACACACCGGGGAGCTGTTTTTT
CASSMGPHTGELFF
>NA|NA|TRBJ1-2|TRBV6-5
TGTGCCAGCAGTTACTCGACAACCAGGCTCCGAGAGGGCTACACCTTC
CASSYSTTRLREGYTF
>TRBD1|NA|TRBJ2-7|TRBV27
TGTGCCAGCAGTCCAGGGACAGGGGGCTACGAGCAGTACTTC
CASSPGTGGYEQYF
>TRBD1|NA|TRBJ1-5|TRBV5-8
TGTGCCAGCAGCTTGGGCCAGGGGGGTCAGCCCCAGCATTTT
CASSLGQGGQPQHF
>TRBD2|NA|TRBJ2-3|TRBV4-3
TGCGCCAGCAGCCCAACTAGCGGGAGAGATACGCAGTATTTT
CASSPTSGRDTQYF
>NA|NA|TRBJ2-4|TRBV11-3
TGTGCCAGCAGCCCAGCAGGGCATGACAAAAACATTCAGTACTTC
CASSPAGHDKNIQYF
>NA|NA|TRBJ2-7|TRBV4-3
TGCGCCAGCAGCCAAGAAGTGAGGGGACGCTACGAGCAGTACTTC
CASSQEVRGRYEQYF
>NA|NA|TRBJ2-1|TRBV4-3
TGCGCCAGCAGCCAAGTATTACAAATAGAGGGCGATGAGCAGTTCTTC
CASSQVLQIEGDEQFF
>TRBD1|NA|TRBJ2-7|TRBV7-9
TGTGCCAGCAGCCCGCGGGACAGGGTCTCCTACGAGCAGTACTTC
CASSPRDRVSYEQYF
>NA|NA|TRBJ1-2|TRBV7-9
TGTGCCAGCAGCTTAGCGATCGGACGGGGCTATGGCTACACCTTC
CASSLAIGRGYGYTF
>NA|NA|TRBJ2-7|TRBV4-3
TGCGCCAGCAGCCAAGATAGGGGAGCTGCTCAGTACTTC
CASSQDRGAAQYF
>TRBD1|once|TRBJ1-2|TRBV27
TGTGCCAGCAGTTCGGGACAGCCTAGGTCGTATGGCTACACCTTC
CASSSGQPRSYGYTF
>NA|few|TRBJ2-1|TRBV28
TGTGCCAGCAGTTTCGGGGCCCAGAGGGACGAGCAGTTCTTC
CASSFGAQRDEQFF
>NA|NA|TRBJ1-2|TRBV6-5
TGTGCCAGCAGTTACGGAGGGGGGAACTATGGCTACACCTTC
CASSYGGGNYGYTF
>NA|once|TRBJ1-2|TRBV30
TGTGCCTGGACCCCCCCCTCAAATAACTATGGCTACACCTTC
CAWTPPSNNYGYTF
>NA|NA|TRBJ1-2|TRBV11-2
TGTGCCAGCAGCTTAATCGGCGGGATTAACTATGGCTACACCTTC
CASSLIGGINYGYTF
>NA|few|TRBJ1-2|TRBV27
TGTGCCAGCATCCCCCGGGGGGGCGATATCTATGGCTACACCTTC
CASIPRGGDIYGYTF
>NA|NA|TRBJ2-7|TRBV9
TGTGCCAGCAGCGTAGGGGCAGCCGACTACGAGCAGTACTTC
CASSVGAADYEQYF
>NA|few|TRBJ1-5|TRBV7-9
TGTGCCAGCAGCTTAGGCAGTCAGCCCCAGCATTTT
CASSLGSQPQHF
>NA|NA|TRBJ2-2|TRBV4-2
TGTGCCAGCAGCCAAACGAACGGCGCGCGCGGGGAGCTGTTTTTT
CASSQTNGARGELFF
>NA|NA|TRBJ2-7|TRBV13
TGTGCCAGCAGCCCCAATCGGAGGGGATACGAGCAGTACTTC
CASSPNRRGYEQYF
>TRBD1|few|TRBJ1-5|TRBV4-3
TGCGCCAGCAGCCAAGAGTGGGGGACAGGGGGCCAGCCCCAGCATTTT
CASSQEWGTGGQPQHF
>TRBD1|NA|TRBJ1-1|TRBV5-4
TGTGCCAGCAGAATATCAGGGGGCGGTTCTGAAGCTTTCTTT
CASRISGGGSEAFF
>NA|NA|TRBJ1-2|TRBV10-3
TGTGCCATCAGTGATCGGAGAGTTTACTATGGCTACACCTTC
CAISDRRVYYGYTF
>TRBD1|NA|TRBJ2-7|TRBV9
TGTGCCAGCAGCACGACCGGGACAGGGAACTACGAGCAGTACTTC
CASSTTGTGNYEQYF
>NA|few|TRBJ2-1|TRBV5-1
TGCGCCAGCACCACCGGGACCTACAATGAGCAGTTCTTC
CASTTGTYNEQFF
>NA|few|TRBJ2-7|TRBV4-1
TGCGCCAGCAGCCAAGGTTACCAAACACAGCAGTACTTC
CASSQGYQTQQYF
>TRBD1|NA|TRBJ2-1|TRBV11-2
TGTGCCAGCAGCAACCGGGACAGGGCCCCCAATGAGCAGTTCTTC
CASSNRDRAPNEQFF
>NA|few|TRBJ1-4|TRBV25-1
TGTGCCAGCAGTGAAGGGGATCCTAATGAAAAACTGTTTTTT
CASSEGDPNEKLFF
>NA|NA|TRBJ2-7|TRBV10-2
TGCGCCAGCAGTCATGGGTTGGGGGTCGAGCAGTACTTC
CASSHGLGVEQYF
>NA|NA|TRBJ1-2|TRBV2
TGTGCCAGCAGTGAAGGGGGGAGGGGAGCTAACTATGGCTACACCTTC
CASSEGGRGANYGYTF
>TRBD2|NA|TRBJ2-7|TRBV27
TGTGCCAGCAGTCCCCGGACTAGCGGGAGCTACGAGCAGTACTTC
CASSPRTSGSYEQYF
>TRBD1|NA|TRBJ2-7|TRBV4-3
TGCGCCAGCAGCCTGAGGTGGACAGGGGGCATAGACGAGCAGTACTTC
CASSLRWTGGIDEQYF
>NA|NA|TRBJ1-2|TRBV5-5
TGTGCCAGCAGCCTCGACACTTATGGCTACACCTTC
CASSLDTYGYTF
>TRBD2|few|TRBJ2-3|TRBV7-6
TGTGCCAGCAGCCAACAACCTAGCGGGACAGATACGCAGTATTTT
CASSQQPSGTDTQYF
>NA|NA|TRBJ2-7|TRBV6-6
TGTGCCAGCAGTTACTTAGATCCCTACGAGCAGTACTTC
CASSYLDPYEQYF
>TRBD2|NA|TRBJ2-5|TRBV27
TGTGCCAGCAGCCCCGGGACTAGGGGCGAGACCCAGTACTTC
CASSPGTRGETQYF
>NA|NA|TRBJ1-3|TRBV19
TGTGCCAGTAGTATGTACAGCCGTGGAAACACCATATATTTT
CASSMYSRGNTIYF
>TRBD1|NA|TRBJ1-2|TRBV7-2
TGTGCCAGCAGCGCCCGCACAGGGGGGGGCTATGGCTACACCTTC
CASSARTGGGYGYTF
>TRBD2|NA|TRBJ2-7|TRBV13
TGTGCCAGCAGCTCCGGGGGGGACATCGAGCAGTACTTC
CASSSGGDIEQYF
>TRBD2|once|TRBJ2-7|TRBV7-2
TGTGCCAGCAGCTCCCGGACTAGCGGAGCCTACGAGCAGTACTTC
CASSSRTSGAYEQYF
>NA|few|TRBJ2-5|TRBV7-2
TGTGCCAGCAGCTTAGCTTGGGGCAATCAAGAGACCCAGTACTTC
CASSLAWGNQETQYF
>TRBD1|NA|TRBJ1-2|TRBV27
TGTGCCAGCAGTCTATCCCCGACAGGGGATAACTATGGCTACACCTTC
CASSLSPTGDNYGYTF
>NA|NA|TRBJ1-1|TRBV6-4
TGTGCCAGCAGTGACTCGGACAACACTGAAGCTTTCTTT
CASSDSDNTEAFF
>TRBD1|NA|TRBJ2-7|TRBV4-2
TGTGCCAGCAGCCAAGAGGGGACAGGGTCGAGCTCCTACGAGCAGTACTTC
CASSQEGTGSSSYEQYF
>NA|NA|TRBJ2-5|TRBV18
TGTGCCAGCTCACCACGAGAGACTAGGGGGGTAACTGAGACCCAGTACTTC
CASSPRETRGVTETQYF
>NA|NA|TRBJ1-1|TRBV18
TGTGCCAGCTCACCACTCGCCCGGGACACCATGAACACTGAAGCTTTCTTT
CASSPLARDTMNTEAFF
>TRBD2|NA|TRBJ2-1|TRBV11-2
TGTGCCAGCAGCAAGACTAGCGGAAGCTCCTACAATGAGCAGTTCTTC
CASSKTSGSSYNEQFF
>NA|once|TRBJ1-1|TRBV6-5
TGTGCCAGCAGTTTGGGGACCACTGAAGCTTTCTTT
CASSLGTTEAFF
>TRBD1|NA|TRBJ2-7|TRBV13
TGTGCCAGCAGCTCGATGGACAGGGGGTCTTCCTACGAGCAGTACTTC
CASSSMDRGSSYEQYF